The 10 T cell receptor beta chains below come from one sample, sequenced in a study of cytomegalovirus exposure and HLA in healthy donors. Primers included in the PCR were 60 Vbeta and 13 Jbeta primers. Method: immunoSEQ multiplex PCR; TCRdb's copy keeps in-frame clones and lacks some. The sample carries roughly 170,000 clones, 75% to 85% recorded once. Sample: PBMCs. These receptors were taken from a woman in her thirties in good health and CMV-seropositive.

As concerns this clone: At one boundary the junction diverges from the germline segment, which might be a read error. This sequence joins TRBV6-1 and TRBJ1-1; 9 nucleotides agree with TRBD1. Germline V gene data show CDR1 as MNHNS and CDR2 as SASEGT. This CDR3 has 13 amino acids. CDR3 sequence reads: CATEGTGNTGAFF. CDR3 in DNA: TGTGCCACCGAGGGGACAGGGAACACTGGAGCTTTCTTT.

A single count supports this clone. The chain uses TRBV27 and TRBJ2-7; 9 positions match TRBD1. Per the germline V gene, CDR1 is MNHEY and CDR2 is SMNVEV (reference sequence). The CDR3 runs to 15 residues. V lost 5 bases, J lost 3 bases, and 8 bases stayed unmatched. As DNA, the CDR3 is TGTGCCAGCAGTAAATCCGGGACAGGGATCTACGAGCAGTACTTC. Its translation: CASSKSGTGIYEQYF.

The gene calls are TRBV5-1 and TRBJ2-6; 10 bases match TRBD1. V lost 10 bases and J lost 4; bases outside the gene matches: 5. Germline values: CDR1 SGHRS, CDR2 YFSETQ. This CDR3 comprises 14 residues. The CDR3 nucleotides read TGCGCCTCCCGACAGGGGGCGGGGGCCAACGTCCTGACTTTC. This translates into CASRQGAGANVLTF.

Only a few counts were recorded for this clone. The gene calls are TRBV11-2 and TRBJ2-5; D perhaps matches TRBD2 (5 bases). The germline V gene encodes CDR1 SGHAT and CDR2 FQNNGV. This CDR3 spans 16 amino acids. Trimming removed 0 bases at V and 5 bases at J, with 16 bases between. The CDR3 DNA follows: TGTGCCAGCAGCTTAGATCGGGTAGGGAGAGGTGAGACCCAGTACTTC. Protein sequence: CASSLDRVGRGETQYF.

Written as DNA, the CDR3 is TGTGCCAGCTCACTCTCTTCCGGACAGGGCAATGAAAAACTGTTTTTT. Its translation: CASSLSSGQGNEKLFF. The chain carries TRBV18 and TRBJ1-4; TRBD1 aligns across 8 bases. V trimming: 4 bases; J trimming: 5 bases; junction bases outside the gene matches: 9. Germline CDR1 and CDR2: KGHSH and LQKENI. The CDR3 length is 16 residues. The full variable domain, its missing parts supplied by reference TRBV18 and TRBJ1-4, is NAGVMQNPRHLVRRRGQEARLRCSPMKGHSHVYWYRQLPEEGLKFMVYLQKENIIDESGMPKERFSAEFPKEGPSILRIQQVVRGDSAAYFCASSLSSGQGNEKLFFGSGTQLSVL.

CDR3 sequence reads: CASSLGQGTAETQYF. The CDR3 coding sequence is TGTGCCAGCAGCCTCGGGCAGGGAACTGCGGAGACCCAGTACTTC. V gene TRBV7-9 combines with J gene TRBJ2-5, with D perhaps TRBD1 (5 bases). The germline V gene encodes CDR1 SEHNR and CDR2 FQNEAQ (reference sequence). The CDR3 extends over 15 amino acids. Trimming pared 5 bases from V and 5 bases from J, leaving 18 bases between.

CDR3 nucleotide sequence: TGTGCCAGCAGGCCCCAGGGACAGAGATGGTATGAAGCTTTCTTT. It codes for CASRPQGQRWYEAFF. This chain joins TRBV28 and TRBJ1-1; 7 bases agree with TRBD1. Germline trimming cut 6 bases from V and 7 bases from J; bases unmatched to any gene: 14. Germline-derived CDR1 and CDR2 are MDHEN and SYDVKM. The CDR3 covers 15 residues.

There are a few counts of this clone. The gene calls are TRBV11-3 and TRBJ2-7; TRBD1 aligns across 7 bases. The CDR3 totals 14 residues. Losses at the gene ends were 5 bases for V and 5 bases for J; bases not matched to a gene: 9. Germline values: CDR1 SGHNT, CDR2 YENEEA. CDR3 DNA sequence: TGTGCCAGCAGCCGACAGGGTTGGGCCCACGAGCAGTACTTC. Residues: CASSRQGWAHEQYF.

CDR3 sequence: CASSLYGLGQYEQYF. CDR3 DNA: TGTGCCAGCAGTTTATATGGACTGGGACAGTACGAGCAGTACTTC. This chain joins TRBV27 and TRBJ2-7, with TRBD1 matching 7 bases. Germline loops: CDR1 MNHEY, CDR2 SMNVEV (reference sequence). The J segment lost 4 bases and the V segment lost 1 base, leaving 7 bases of the junction unmatched. This CDR3 contains 15 residues.

The chain couples TRBV6-6 to TRBJ2-7; 7 nucleotides match TRBD1. Germline-derived CDR1 and CDR2 are MNHNY and SVGAGI (reference sequence). After removal of 6 bases from V and 3 bases from J, the junction contained 8 bases not matched to a gene. The CDR3 contains 14 residues. The CDR3 loop reads CASSLTGASYEQYF. The DNA for the CDR3 is TGTGCCAGCAGCCTTACAGGGGCTAGCTACGAGCAGTACTTC.